Below, 13 T cell receptor beta chains from the same sample are listed, as sequenced in a study of human T cells and chemical hapten exposure. TCRdb analysed the RACE reads with MiXCR anew, one entry per CDR3 protein. The sample gives some 87,000 distinct CDR3 sequences, 10% of which show up once; about 1.4% is in the top ten. As for time point: patch test 1, 2 weeks after DPC sensitization. The treatment was: therapeutic diphenylcyclopropenone sensitization with weekly scalp DPC. The material sequenced was whole blood, taken in connection with sensitization to the hapten diphenylcyclopropenone (DPC). All receptors derive from a woman aged 50 to 60 with alopecia areata. Some clones in this sample may be carry-over from other donors' samples.

The table lists this clonotype with a few counts. The genes are TRBV19 and TRBJ1-2, with a possible D match to TRBD1 (5 bases). Germline V lookup: CDR1 LNHDA, CDR2 SQIVND (reference sequence). This CDR3 is built from 15 residues. Deletions cut 3 bases from V and 4 bases from J, with 15 bases between. CDR3 region: CASSILDYRTYGYTF. CDR3 bases: TGTGCCAGTAGTATCCTGGATTACAGGACCTATGGCTACACCTTC.

The V and J genes are TRBV10-3 and TRBJ2-1; TRBD2 matches 11 bases. Germline V gene sequence: CDR1 ENHRY, CDR2 SYGVKD. V gave up 6 bases and J gave up 5 bases; unmatched junction bases: 3. The CDR3 contains 14 residues. The CDR3: CAISLAGGHNEQFF. CDR3 coding DNA: TGTGCCATCAGCCTAGCGGGAGGCCACAATGAGCAGTTCTTC.

This chain joins TRBV7-3 and TRBJ1-1; TRBD1 aligns across 7 bases. V dropped 2 bases and J dropped 8; count of bases not matched to a gene: 5. The CDR3 totals 13 residues. The germline gives CDR1 SGHTA, CDR2 FQGTGA. Here the CDR3 reads CASSLAGGGEAFF. The DNA of the CDR3 is TGTGCCAGCAGCTTAGCGGGAGGGGGCGAAGCTTTCTTT.

This chain joins TRBV19 and TRBJ1-5; TRBD1 matches at 8 bases. Germline-derived CDR1 and CDR2 are LNHDA and SQIVND (reference sequence). V was pared by 5 bases and J by 7 bases, with 13 bases of the junction left unmatched. This CDR3 has 16 amino acids. The CDR3 is CASSARGPRDRQPQHF. The CDR3 nucleotides are TGTGCCAGTAGTGCCAGGGGGCCCCGGGATCGGCAGCCCCAGCATTTT.

This clonotype was counted at least ten times. The gene calls are TRBV19 and TRBJ1-5, with a possible D match to TRBD1 (5 bases). Germline CDR1 and CDR2: LNHDA and SQIVND (reference sequence). The V end lost 1 base, the J end lost 7 bases, and 14 bases lay between the germline ends. The CDR3 length is 15 residues. CDR3 in amino acids: CASSIAQGEEQPQHF. DNA for the CDR3: TGTGCCAGTAGTATAGCCCAGGGCGAGGAGCAGCCCCAGCATTTT.

This sequence joins TRBV28 and TRBJ1-5; D possibly corresponds to TRBD1 (6 bases). Germline V lookup: CDR1 MDHEN, CDR2 SYDVKM. V lost 5 bases and J 8 bases, leaving 16 bases between the germline ends. The CDR3 extends over 14 amino acids. The chain's CDR3 is CASSVQGVGEPQHF. CDR3 DNA: TGTGCCAGCAGTGTACAGGGAGTAGGAGAGCCCCAGCATTTT.

In its sample, this clonotype was seen many times. V gene TRBV28 combines with J gene TRBJ2-6; D is possibly TRBD1 (6 bases). V was shortened by 2 bases and J by 2 bases, with 7 bases between the two germline ends. This CDR3 region has 15 residues. In germline, CDR1 is MDHEN, CDR2 SYDVKM. Here the CDR3 reads CASSLRGTGANVLTF. For the CDR3, the DNA is TGTGCCAGCAGTTTAAGGGGGACTGGGGCCAACGTCCTGACTTTC.

This clonotype showed up many times. This rearrangement joins TRBV5-1 to TRBJ2-3; 11 bases align to TRBD2. The V and J ends lost 2 bases and 4 bases, in that order; junction bases with no gene match: 3. Per germline, CDR1 SGHRS and CDR2 YFSETQ. CDR3 size: 15 residues. CDR3 amino acids: CASSLLAGVADTQYF. The DNA of the CDR3 is TGCGCCAGCAGCTTACTAGCGGGAGTAGCAGATACGCAGTATTTT.

The V gene is TRBV7-8, the J gene TRBJ2-6; D could derive from TRBD1 or TRBD2 (5 bases each). Germline V CDR1 and CDR2: SGHVS, FQNEAQ. The CDR3 length is 19 residues. Trimming removed 5 bases at V and 0 bases at J, with 20 bases between. The CDR3 DNA is TGTGCCAGCAGCCCGCGGGCAGGGCCACCCACCTCTGGGGCCAACGTCCTGACTTTC. It translates to CASSPRAGPPTSGANVLTF.

V is TRBV7-9 and J is TRBJ2-7, with unresolved D. This CDR3 region has 13 residues. The germline V gene encodes CDR1 SEHNR and CDR2 FQNEAQ (reference sequence). Trimming left V 5 bases short and J 6 bases short, with 14 bases between. The CDR3 here is CASSLYYESEQYF. CDR3 DNA sequence: TGTGCCAGCAGCCTATACTACGAGAGCGAGCAGTACTTC.

The V gene is TRBV19, the J gene TRBJ2-5, with 8 positions matching TRBD1. CDR1 and CDR2 from the germline V gene are LNHDA and SQIVND (reference sequence). The V segment lost 6 bases and the J segment 4 bases; nucleotides outside the gene matches: 4. This CDR3 has 13 amino acids. The CDR3, as DNA: TGTGCCAGTAGCCCGACAGGGGTAGAGACCCAGTACTTC. Translating it yields CASSPTGVETQYF. Drawing the rest from reference TRBV19 and TRBJ2-5, the complete variable domain is DGGITQSPKYLFRKEGQNVTLSCEQNLNHDAMYWYRQDPGQGLRLIYYSQIVNDFQKGDIAEGYSVSREKKESFPLTVTSAQKNPTAFYLCASSPTGVETQYFGPGTRLLVL.

This clonotype was counted at least ten times. The J gene is TRBJ1-2, the V gene TRBV24-1; D is perhaps TRBD1 (5 bases). The CDR3 covers 15 residues. In germline, CDR1 is KGHDR, CDR2 SFDVKD. Trimming left V 1 base short and J 4 bases short, with 12 bases between. CDR3 amino acids: CATSDFKEGSYGYTF. In DNA, the CDR3 is TGTGCCACCAGTGATTTTAAGGAGGGGTCCTATGGCTACACCTTC.

The chain couples TRBV2 to TRBJ2-2, with 8 bases fitting TRBD1. Per the germline V gene, CDR1 is SNHLY and CDR2 is FYNNEI. CDR3 length equals 15 residues. The J segment lost 1 base and the V segment lost 9 bases, leaving 7 bases of the junction unmatched. CDR3 protein: CASRVGQGNTGELFF. The CDR3, as DNA: TGTGCCAGTCGAGTAGGACAGGGGAACACCGGGGAGCTGTTTTTT.